The rows below give T cell receptor beta chains drawn from one sample of a study of cytomegalovirus exposure and HLA in healthy donors. The repertoire was sequenced with immunoSEQ multiplex PCR; TCRdb's copy has only in-frame clones and lacks some. The sample includes some 170,000 clones, 75% to 90% of them seen just once. The sequenced material came from PBMCs. The receptors derive from a woman between 18 and 29 years old in good health and CMV-seronegative. The CDR3 runs from the conserved cysteine through the conserved F or W. D genes are given only for firm matches. Expanded clones are given a class, and other clones once, few, many or no size at all.

TRBJ2-1 NA TRBV5-1 NA CASSFAGLDLNEQFF TGCGCCAGCAGCTTCGCAGGGTTGGATCTCAATGAGCAGTTCTTC
TRBJ2-7 TRBD1 TRBV7-9 few CASSWPGQAGLGEQYF TGTGCCAGCAGCTGGCCGGGACAGGCGGGTCTTGGGGAGCAGTACTTC
TRBJ2-3 NA TRBV7-9 NA CASSLVGARVDTQYF TGTGCCAGCAGCTTAGTTGGAGCGAGGGTAGATACGCAGTATTTT
TRBJ2-5 NA TRBV11-2 once CASSSTESPETQYF TGTGCCAGCAGCTCGACAGAGTCCCCAGAGACCCAGTACTTC
TRBJ2-7 TRBD1 TRBV6-1 once CASSADRAYEQYF TGTGCCAGCAGTGCGGACAGGGCCTACGAGCAGTACTTC
TRBJ2-5 NA TRBV5-1 NA CASSLEGQETQYF TGCGCCAGCAGCTTGGAGGGGCAAGAGACCCAGTACTTC
TRBJ1-1 NA TRBV11-2 few CASSLVRNTEAFF TGTGCCAGCAGCTTAGTTAGGAACACTGAAGCTTTCTTT
TRBJ1-1 NA TRBV11-2 few CASSLDLTRHEAFF TGTGCCAGCAGCTTAGATCTGACACGCCATGAAGCTTTCTTT
TRBJ2-7 NA TRBV18 NA CASSPPRADGEQYF TGTGCCAGCTCACCACCGCGAGCAGACGGGGAGCAGTACTTC
TRBJ2-5 TRBD2 TRBV6-1 NA CASSEALASGFQETQYF TGTGCCAGCAGTGAAGCGCTTGCTAGCGGCTTCCAAGAGACCCAGTACTTC
TRBJ2-7 TRBD1 TRBV14 NA CASSQVDRIKEQYF TGTGCCAGCAGCCAAGTGGACAGGATTAAGGAGCAGTACTTC
TRBJ2-7 TRBD1 TRBV19 NA CASSIVGTGAYEQYF TGTGCCAGTAGTATAGTTGGGACAGGGGCCTACGAGCAGTACTTC
TRBJ2-5 TRBD1 TRBV19 few CASSLKQGAETQYF TGTGCCAGTAGTCTCAAACAGGGGGCAGAGACCCAGTACTTC
TRBJ1-6 TRBD1 TRBV6-4 many CAIPKVQGEVRSPLHF TGTGCCATCCCAAAGGTACAGGGGGAGGTTCGCTCACCCCTCCACTTT
TRBJ1-2 NA TRBV6-5 NA CASSRSPGEYGYTF TGTGCCAGCAGTCGAAGTCCCGGGGAGTATGGCTACACCTTC
TRBJ2-7 TRBD2 TRBV18 NA CASSPGTSGSYEQYF TGTGCCAGCTCACCAGGGACTAGCGGGAGTTACGAGCAGTACTTC
TRBJ2-2 TRBD1 TRBV4-1 NA CASSQDAQGVLGELFF TGCGCCAGCAGCCAAGATGCTCAGGGGGTTCTAGGGGAGCTGTTTTTT